This TCR beta chain originates from a study of T-cell reconstitution after alpha-beta-depleted transplantation in children. Findings of the study overall: Newly made T cells mostly supplied T-cell counts and diversity one year after transplant.

This clonotype showed up just a few times. Its antigen is still unknown. CDR1 and CDR2 from the germline V gene are SGDLS and YYNGEE. V shed 4 bases and J 4 bases; nucleotides not matched to a gene: 12. The CDR3 sequence is 16 residues long. Preparation of the TCRbeta library was carried out with unique molecular identifiers. TCRdb re-derived calls from the PCR reads in MiXCR, one entry per CDR3 protein. The sample holds about 830,000 distinct CDR3 sequences, 16% seen once. This receptor was taken from a male patient aged 10-17 years who had a stem cell transplant for acute lymphoblastic leukemia, so the T cells may come from the graft donor. The chain has TRBV9 and TRBJ1-2, with 8 nucleotides matching TRBD1. Here the sequenced sample was PBMCs, mostly from graft donor cells, taken 360 days after TCRalphabeta/CD19-depleted stem cell transplant. The CDR3 here is CASSHHRDRYPYGYTF. DNA of the CDR3: TGTGCCAGCAGCCATCACCGGGACAGGTATCCCTATGGCTACACCTTC.